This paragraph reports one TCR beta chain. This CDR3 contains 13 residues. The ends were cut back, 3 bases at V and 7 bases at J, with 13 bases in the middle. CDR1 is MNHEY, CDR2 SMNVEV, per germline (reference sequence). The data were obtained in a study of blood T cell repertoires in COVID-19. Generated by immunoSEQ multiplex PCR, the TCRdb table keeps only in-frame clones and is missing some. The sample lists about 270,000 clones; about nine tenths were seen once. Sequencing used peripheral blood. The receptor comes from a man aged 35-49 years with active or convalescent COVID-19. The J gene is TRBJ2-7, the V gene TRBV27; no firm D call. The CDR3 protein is CASSFDSALEQYF. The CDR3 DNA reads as TGTGCCAGCAGTTTCGACTCTGCGCTAGAGCAGTACTTC.